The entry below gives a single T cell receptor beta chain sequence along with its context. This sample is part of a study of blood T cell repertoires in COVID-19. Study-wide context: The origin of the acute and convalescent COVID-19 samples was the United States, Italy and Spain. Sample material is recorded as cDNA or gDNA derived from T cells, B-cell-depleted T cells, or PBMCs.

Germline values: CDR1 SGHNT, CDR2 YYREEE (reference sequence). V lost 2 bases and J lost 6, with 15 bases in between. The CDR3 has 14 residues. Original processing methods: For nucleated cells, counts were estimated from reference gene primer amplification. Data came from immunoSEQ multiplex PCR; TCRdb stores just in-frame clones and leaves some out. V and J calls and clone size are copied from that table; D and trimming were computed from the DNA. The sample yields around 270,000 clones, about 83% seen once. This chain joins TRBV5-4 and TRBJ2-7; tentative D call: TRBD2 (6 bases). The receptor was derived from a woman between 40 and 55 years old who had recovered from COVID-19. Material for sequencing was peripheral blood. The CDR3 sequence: CASSFVGGRREQYF. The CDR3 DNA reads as TGTGCCAGCAGCTTTGTGGGGGGACGACGCGAGCAGTACTTC. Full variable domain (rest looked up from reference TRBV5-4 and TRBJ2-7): ETGVTQSPTHLIKTRGQQVTLRCSSQSGHNTVSWYQQALGQGPQFIFQYYREEENGRGNFPPRFSGLQFPNYSSELNVNALELDDSALYLCASSFVGGRREQYFGPGTRLTVT.